This entry concerns a single T cell receptor (beta chain). What it binds is not known. The protocol was immunoSEQ multiplex PCR, while the TCRdb copy is restricted to in-frame clones and leaves out a portion. The table has over 50,000 clones, 70% to 90% seen once. This CDR3 region has 12 residues. V lost 7 bases and J 7 bases, leaving 9 bases between the germline ends. Germline-derived CDR1 and CDR2 are KGHDR and SFDVKD. These data come from a study of T cell responses to AZD1222 COVID-19 vaccine. Study-level points and caveats: Unmutated regions of variants are reportedly targeted by nearly half of spike-specific TCRs. Clonal diversity may have been underestimated, and the donors were mostly white British, with more females than males.

This receptor was obtained from an adult who received the AZD1222 COVID-19 vaccine. Sequencing was performed on peripheral blood, taken 28 days after the second AZD1222 dose. This chain connects TRBV24-1 to TRBJ2-2; D unclear. CDR3: CATSLGYGELFF. CDR3 DNA: TGTGCCACCAGCCTGGGGTACGGGGAGCTGTTTTTT.